This T cell receptor beta chain emerged from a study of T-cell reconstitution after alpha-beta-depleted transplantation in children. Unique molecular identifiers tagged the TCRbeta library. TCRdb redid the calling of the PCR reads with MiXCR, one entry per CDR3 protein. Here the sample spans around 200,000 distinct CDR3 sequences, less than 8% being singletons. This clonotype occurred a few times. V dropped 2 bases and J dropped 1 base, with 14 bases sitting between them. The CDR3 spans 16 residues. Germline assignment: CDR1 MNHEY and CDR2 SVGEGT. The receptor was isolated from a human donor who donated a stem cell graft to a child with Wiskott-Aldrich syndrome. The sequenced sample was PBMCs from the stem cell graft donor, obtained from the stem cell graft. V is TRBV6-2 or TRBV6-3 and J is TRBJ1-1; a weak D match, TRBD1 (6 bases). Here the CDR3 DNA reads TGTGCCAGCAGTTACCCTAGCACAGGGCGGAACACTGAAGCTTTCTTT. Translated: CASSYPSTGRNTEAFF.